This is a list of T cell receptor beta chains from one sample in a study of blood T cell repertoires in COVID-19. The protocol was immunoSEQ multiplex PCR, while the TCRdb copy is restricted to in-frame clones and leaves out a portion. The table lists some 90,000 clones, less than 85% of them singletons. Sample: peripheral blood. The receptor source for this set is an older man with active or convalescent COVID-19. Each CDR3 is given with its conserved first and last residue. A D gene is named only where the DNA matches it firmly. Some rows mark clone size as missing; the rest say once, few, many or name a class of expanded clone.

size: few; V: TRBV7-8; J: TRBJ2-2; D: .; CDR3: CASSLVSTGELFF; DNA: TGTGCCAGCAGCTTAGTCAGTACCGGGGAGCTGTTTTTT
size: .; V: TRBV6-5; J: TRBJ1-4; D: .; CDR3: CASSSRGHSNEKLFF; DNA: TGTGCCAGCAGCTCACGAGGACATTCAAATGAAAAACTGTTTTTT
size: .; V: TRBV3-1/TRBV3-2; J: TRBJ2-1; D: TRBD2; CDR3: CASSQALAGVTFSYNEQFF; DNA: TGTGCCAGCAGCCAAGCCCTAGCGGGGGTTACCTTTTCCTACAATGAGCAGTTCTTC
size: .; V: TRBV12-3/TRBV12-4; J: TRBJ2-7; D: .; CDR3: CASSPDSMEQYF; DNA: TGTGCCAGCAGTCCCGACTCGATGGAGCAGTACTTC
size: .; V: TRBV11-3; J: TRBJ1-1; D: .; CDR3: CASSLVVRGRTEAFF; DNA: TGTGCCAGCAGCTTAGTGGTGCGGGGGCGGACTGAAGCTTTCTTT
size: .; V: TRBV4-3; J: TRBJ1-2; D: .; CDR3: CASSQDLGAPSGYTF; DNA: TGCGCCAGCAGCCAAGATCTAGGGGCGCCGAGTGGCTACACCTTC
size: .; V: TRBV5-1; J: TRBJ2-2; D: .; CDR3: CASSRELGELFF; DNA: TGCGCCAGCAGCCGCGAGTTGGGGGAGCTGTTTTTT
size: .; V: TRBV4-1; J: TRBJ2-3; D: .; CDR3: CASSQVPGADTQYF; DNA: TGCGCCAGCAGCCAAGTCCCAGGGGCAGATACGCAGTATTTT
size: .; V: TRBV7-2; J: TRBJ2-4; D: .; CDR3: CASSPRSGHWIQYF; DNA: TGTGCCAGCAGCCCCCGCTCGGGACACTGGATTCAGTACTTC
size: .; V: TRBV21-1; J: TRBJ2-5; D: .; CDR3: CASIKPGAGGRNIETQYF; DNA: TGTGCCAGCATAAAGCCGGGAGCGGGGGGTCGTAATATAGAGACCCAGTACTTC
size: .; V: TRBV3-1/TRBV3-2; J: TRBJ2-3; D: TRBD2; CDR3: CASSQLAGGITDTQYF; DNA: TGTGCCAGCAGCCAGTTAGCGGGGGGCATCACAGATACGCAGTATTTT
size: .; V: TRBV5-4; J: TRBJ2-1; D: .; CDR3: CASSLQRSNEQFF; DNA: TGTGCCAGCAGCTTGCAGCGGTCCAATGAGCAGTTCTTC
size: .; V: TRBV24-1; J: TRBJ1-2; D: .; CDR3: CATSDTSGDYGYTF; DNA: TGTGCCACCAGTGATACTAGCGGGGACTATGGCTACACCTTC
size: .; V: TRBV11-2; J: TRBJ2-1; D: TRBD1; CDR3: CASSPGGEQFF; DNA: TGTGCCAGCAGTCCAGGGGGCGAGCAGTTCTTC
size: .; V: TRBV6-5; J: TRBJ2-7; D: TRBD1; CDR3: CASSRQGANYEQYF; DNA: TGTGCCAGCAGTCGACAGGGGGCCAACTACGAGCAGTACTTC
size: .; V: TRBV7-2; J: TRBJ1-1; D: .; CDR3: CASSSSGIEAFF; DNA: TGTGCCAGCAGCTCTTCGGGGATTGAAGCTTTCTTT
size: .; V: TRBV15; J: TRBJ1-5; D: .; CDR3: CATSQIAQPQHF; DNA: TGTGCCACCAGCCAGATAGCGCAGCCCCAGCATTTT
size: .; V: TRBV4-3; J: TRBJ2-5; D: .; CDR3: CASSQDTLGGTQYF; DNA: TGCGCCAGCAGCCAAGATACCCTAGGAGGGACCCAGTACTTC
size: .; V: TRBV21-1; J: TRBJ2-5; D: .; CDR3: CASSKDPAGDSGGSQYF; DNA: TGTGCCAGCAGCAAAGATCCCGCAGGGGATAGCGGGGGGTCCCAGTACTTC
size: .; V: TRBV3-1/TRBV3-2; J: TRBJ1-2; D: .; CDR3: CASSQALGGYTF; DNA: TGTGCCAGCAGCCAAGCTCTAGGTGGCTACACCTTC
size: .; V: TRBV11-2; J: TRBJ2-7; D: .; CDR3: CASSPEAGPYEQYF; DNA: TGTGCCAGCAGCCCAGAGGCCGGTCCCTACGAGCAGTACTTC
size: .; V: TRBV3-1/TRBV3-2; J: TRBJ2-1; D: TRBD2; CDR3: CASSLGLAGDNEQFF; DNA: TGTGCCAGCAGCCTGGGACTAGCGGGGGACAATGAGCAGTTCTTC
size: .; V: TRBV9; J: TRBJ2-7; D: TRBD2; CDR3: CASSGGLGPYEQYF; DNA: TGTGCCAGCAGCGGGGGACTAGGCCCCTACGAGCAGTACTTC
size: .; V: TRBV11-3; J: TRBJ1-3; D: TRBD1; CDR3: CASSFRTGSGNTIYF; DNA: TGTGCCAGCAGCTTCCGGACAGGCTCTGGAAACACCATATATTTT
size: .; V: TRBV2; J: TRBJ1-2; D: TRBD1; CDR3: CASAIQGIYGYTF; DNA: TGTGCCAGCGCTATACAGGGGATCTATGGCTACACCTTC
size: .; V: TRBV28; J: TRBJ1-1; D: .; CDR3: CASNLGGSNTEAFF; DNA: TGTGCCAGCAACTTGGGAGGGAGCAACACTGAAGCTTTCTTT
size: .; V: TRBV9; J: TRBJ2-1; D: TRBD2; CDR3: CASNRGGLDDEQFF; DNA: TGTGCCAGCAACCGCGGGGGGCTCGACGATGAGCAGTTCTTC
size: .; V: TRBV19; J: TRBJ1-3; D: TRBD1; CDR3: CASSIADRPYF; DNA: TGTGCCAGTAGTATAGCGGACAGGCCTTATTTT